The rows below give T cell receptor beta chains drawn from one sample of a study of neurological immune-mediated disorders. TCRdb fed the 5' RACE reads into MiXCR, producing one record per CDR3 protein. The sample has about 55,000 distinct CDR3 sequences; 20% to 30% are singletons. Sequencing was done on a sample of PBMCs. These receptors all stem from a man between 60 and 75 years old with HTLV-1-associated myelopathy (HAM/TSP). CDR3s include the opening cysteine and the closing phenylalanine or tryptophan. The D gene is left open where the match is weak. The size entry is marked missing in some rows and otherwise reads once, few, many or a size class.

d_call | cdr3_length | j_call | clone_size | v_call | cdr3_nt | cdr3_aa
TRBD2 | 18 | TRBJ2-3 | many | TRBV7-9 | TGTGCCAGCAGCTTACCTTACAGACTAGCGGGAATTATAGATACGCAGTATTTT | CASSLPYRLAGIIDTQYF
. | 14 | TRBJ1-1 | . | TRBV12-3/TRBV12-4 | TGTGCCAGCAGTTTCTCTGGAGTGAACACTGAAGCTTTCTTT | CASSFSGVNTEAFF
. | 14 | TRBJ1-2 | many | TRBV29-1 | TGCAGCGTTACGGGACAATCCGTGGACTATGGCTACACCTTC | CSVTGQSVDYGYTF
TRBD2 | 15 | TRBJ2-7 | . | TRBV5-1 | TGCGCCAGCAGCCCGGGACTAGCGCCGACCTACGAGCAGTACTTC | CASSPGLAPTYEQYF
TRBD2 | 17 | TRBJ2-2 | . | TRBV4-1 | TGCGCCAGCAGCCACGTTGGGACTAGCGGGGACACCGGGGAGCTGTTTTTT | CASSHVGTSGDTGELFF
. | 15 | TRBJ1-2 | many | TRBV12-3/TRBV12-4 | TGTGCCAGCGGTCCAATAGGGACCGCTAAGTATGGCTACACCTTC | CASGPIGTAKYGYTF
TRBD1 | 12 | TRBJ2-7 | many | TRBV20-1 | TGCAGTGTTGGACAGGGGAAGTACGAGCAGTACTTC | CSVGQGKYEQYF
. | 14 | TRBJ1-5 | . | TRBV5-5 | TGTGCCAGCAGCTTGGCCGACGGAGGTCAGCCCCAGCATTTT | CASSLADGGQPQHF
TRBD1 | 16 | TRBJ1-4 | . | TRBV5-1 | TGCGCCAGCAGCCTATCGGGACAGGGGGTCAGTGAAAAACTGTTTTTT | CASSLSGQGVSEKLFF
TRBD2 | 15 | TRBJ2-1 | . | TRBV7-2 | TGTGCCAGCAGCTTAGCGGGAGGGGACTACAATGAGCAGTTCTTC | CASSLAGGDYNEQFF
TRBD1 | 16 | TRBJ2-7 | many | TRBV7-3 | TGTGCCAGCAGCCCTGACGGGACAGCGACATATAACGAGCAGTACTTC | CASSPDGTATYNEQYF
TRBD1 | 16 | TRBJ2-7 | many | TRBV5-4 | TGTGCCAGCAGCTGGGGGCGTCAGGGGGCCGTCTACGAGCAGTACTTC | CASSWGRQGAVYEQYF
. | 17 | TRBJ2-5 | many | TRBV20-1 | TGCAGTGCTAGAGATCGTCCGGGAGAGAGAAACCAAGAGACCCAGTACTTC | CSARDRPGERNQETQYF
TRBD2 | 17 | TRBJ2-7 | many | TRBV5-1 | TGCGCCAGCAGCTCAGCCGGGACTAGCGGGAGGTTCTACGAGCAGTACTTC | CASSSAGTSGRFYEQYF
TRBD1 | 15 | TRBJ2-7 | many | TRBV20-1 | TGCAGTGCTAGACGACCCGGGACAGGGACCTACGAGCAGTACTTC | CSARRPGTGTYEQYF
. | 11 | TRBJ2-5 | many | TRBV25-1 | TGTGCCAGCAGTGAGTTGGGGACCCAGTACTTC | CASSELGTQYF
TRBD1 | 14 | TRBJ2-1 | . | TRBV3-1 | TGTGCCAGCAGAAAACAGGGGGCAGAGAATGAGCAGTTCTTC | CASRKQGAENEQFF
. | 15 | TRBJ1-1 | few | TRBV5-1 | TGCGCCAGCAGCTCATCGGGGGACGGATACACTGAAGCTTTCTTT | CASSSSGDGYTEAFF
TRBD1 | 16 | TRBJ2-3 | many | TRBV3-1 | TGTGCCAGCAGCAGAAACGACAGGGTGGGCCCAGATACGCAGTATTTT | CASSRNDRVGPDTQYF
. | 13 | TRBJ1-5 | many | TRBV28 | TGTGCCGAGGGCGGGATGGTCAATCAGCCCCAGCATTTT | CAEGGMVNQPQHF
. | 14 | TRBJ2-2 | . | TRBV11-2 | TGTGCCAGCAGCCCCGTTGTGAACACCGGGGAGCTGTTTTTT | CASSPVVNTGELFF
TRBD2 | 14 | TRBJ2-3 | many | TRBV20-1 | TGCAGTGCTAGTAAAGCGGGGGGATCAGATACGCAGTATTTT | CSASKAGGSDTQYF
TRBD1 | 14 | TRBJ1-3 | . | TRBV7-2 | TGTGCCAGCAGCCCCAAGACAGGGATAAACACCATATATTTT | CASSPKTGINTIYF
. | 12 | TRBJ2-5 | many | TRBV6-6 | TGTGCCAGCAGTTTAGGGTTAGAGACCCAGTACTTC | CASSLGLETQYF
TRBD2 | 17 | TRBJ2-2 | many | TRBV3-1 | TGTGCCAGCAGCCCCGGGACTAGCGGAGCGAACACCGGGGAGCTGTTTTTT | CASSPGTSGANTGELFF
TRBD1 | 14 | TRBJ2-7 | many | TRBV2 | TGTGCCAGCAGTGATCGGGGACAGAGCTACGAGCAGTACTTC | CASSDRGQSYEQYF
. | 14 | TRBJ1-2 | many | TRBV12-3/TRBV12-4 | TGTGCCAGCAGTTTGCAGGTTCTCAACTATGGCTACACCTTC | CASSLQVLNYGYTF
. | 14 | TRBJ1-5 | medium-sized | TRBV10-3 | TGTGCCACCTCGAACAGGCTCGGGGATCAGCCCCAGCATTTT | CATSNRLGDQPQHF
. | 13 | TRBJ2-2 | many | TRBV7-2 | TGTGCCAGCAACCCGGACGGGGCCGGGGAGCTGTTTTTT | CASNPDGAGELFF
. | 11 | TRBJ2-2 | many | TRBV14 | TGTGCCAGCAGCACTCGCGGGGAGCTGTTTTTT | CASSTRGELFF
TRBD2 | 16 | TRBJ2-1 | . | TRBV18 | TGTGCCAGCTCACCGTCGGGAGCGGGAGTAAAAAATGAGCAGTTCTTC | CASSPSGAGVKNEQFF
. | 16 | TRBJ2-5 | many | TRBV11-2 | TGTGCCAGCAGCCCCCCGAGTAAGGGATTTCAATCGAACCAGTACTTC | CASSPPSKGFQSNQYF
. | 14 | TRBJ2-7 | many | TRBV7-8 | TGTGCCAGCAGCCGGGAAGAGGCATCCTACGAGCAGTACTTC | CASSREEASYEQYF
TRBD2 | 14 | TRBJ2-3 | . | TRBV30 | TGTGCCTGGAGTCGACTAGCTGTCCCAGATACGCAGTATTTT | CAWSRLAVPDTQYF
. | 11 | TRBJ2-1 | many | TRBV29-1 | TGCAGCGTTGCACTAGCCGATGAGCAGTTCTTC | CSVALADEQFF
. | 15 | TRBJ2-5 | many | TRBV5-1 | TGCGCCAGCAGCTTGGCGCAGGGGAGAGGGGAGACCCAGTACTTC | CASSLAQGRGETQYF
. | 14 | TRBJ2-7 | many | TRBV5-1 | TGCGCCAGCAGCCTCTCCGGGGTGGCCTACGAGCAGTACTTC | CASSLSGVAYEQYF
. | 15 | TRBJ1-5 | few | TRBV2 | TGTGCCAGCAGTGATGAAGGAGACGAGGCTCAGCCCCAGCATTTT | CASSDEGDEAQPQHF
. | 14 | TRBJ1-1 | many | TRBV5-1 | TGCGCCAGCAGCGGCCCCGGGGGGTCCACTGAAGCTTTCTTT | CASSGPGGSTEAFF
TRBD1 | 16 | TRBJ2-2 | many | TRBV10-3 | TGTGCCATCAGTGAGTCCAGGGGGTTTGACACCGGGGAGCTGTTTTTT | CAISESRGFDTGELFF
. | 14 | TRBJ1-5 | . | TRBV24-1 | TGTGCCACCAGTACAACAGGGTTCAATCAGCCCCAGCATTTT | CATSTTGFNQPQHF
. | 18 | TRBJ2-1 | many | TRBV20-1 | TGCAGTGCAATCCCGATCCGGCGTGGGACACGTTCCTACAATGAGCAGTTCTTC | CSAIPIRRGTRSYNEQFF
TRBD2 | 19 | TRBJ2-7 | many | TRBV3-1 | TGTGCCAGCAGCCCCTCAATGGGGAGGGCCGGGTTTGTTTGGTACGAGCAGTACTTC | CASSPSMGRAGFVWYEQYF
TRBD2 | 15 | TRBJ2-3 | many | TRBV20-1 | TGCAGTCATCCGTTCCGAGCGGGGAACACAGATACGCAGTATTTT | CSHPFRAGNTDTQYF
. | 15 | TRBJ1-2 | many | TRBV12-3/TRBV12-4 | TGTGCCAGCAGTCCCCTTGGGGCAGCCGAGTATGGCTACACCTTC | CASSPLGAAEYGYTF
TRBD1 | 15 | TRBJ2-7 | medium-sized | TRBV28 | TGTGCCAGCAGTTTGGCTGGGACAGGGGTCTACGAGCAGTACTTC | CASSLAGTGVYEQYF
. | 13 | TRBJ2-1 | many | TRBV6-6 | TGTGCCAGCAGGCCGGACCCGGCGGGTGAGCAGTTCTTC | CASRPDPAGEQFF
. | 12 | TRBJ2-5 | many | TRBV29-1 | TGCAGCGTTGAGGCTACCGGAGAGACCCAGTACTTC | CSVEATGETQYF
. | 11 | TRBJ2-7 | many | TRBV20-1 | TGCAGTGCTAGGGACTACCCCGAGCAGTACTTC | CSARDYPEQYF
. | 16 | TRBJ2-7 | many | TRBV20-1 | TGCAGTGGCAGGGCTTCTGGCTTGACCCCCTCCTACGAGCAGTACTTC | CSGRASGLTPSYEQYF